The 28 T cell receptor beta chains in this list originate from one sample, sequenced in a study of cytomegalovirus exposure and HLA in healthy donors. PCR was performed using 60 Vbeta and 13 Jbeta primers. The protocol was immunoSEQ multiplex PCR, while the TCRdb copy is restricted to in-frame clones and leaves out a portion. The table lists about 140,000 clones, 60% to 80% of them singletons, with about 1% in the top ten. Specimen: PBMCs. The receptors were sampled from a man aged 18 to 35 in good health and CMV-seronegative.

Only a few counts were recorded for this clone. The gene calls are TRBV4-1 and TRBJ1-1; 7 nucleotides align to TRBD1. There are 15 residues in the CDR3. CDR1 MGHRA and CDR2 YSYEKL come from the germline V gene. J gave up 10 bases and V 6 bases, and 17 bases lay outside the gene matches. The CDR3 nucleotides read TGCGCCAGCAGGTCCATAGACAGGGTCGGTACGGGAGCTTTCTTT. This translates into CASRSIDRVGTGAFF.

The chain combines TRBV5-6 with TRBJ2-1; no clear D gene. Germline values: CDR1 SGHDT, CDR2 YYEEEE. The ends were cut back, 1 base at V and 5 bases at J, with 10 bases in the middle. This CDR3 contains 14 residues. The DNA of the CDR3 is TGTGCCAGCAGCTTGCTTGAGGTCCACAATGAGCAGTTCTTC. Its protein product is CASSLLEVHNEQFF.

This chain links TRBV7-2 with TRBJ2-5; TRBD1 might be the D (6 bases). Gene TRBJ2-7 matches the end of the DNA better, so the J call may be wrong. The CDR3 extends over 14 amino acids. Germline lookup yields CDR1 SGHTA and CDR2 FQGNSA. Here the CDR3 DNA reads TGTGCCAGCAGCCCAAGTACAGGGTCCAACGAGCAGTACTTC. This sequence encodes CASSPSTGSNEQYF.

The CDR3 bases are TGCGCCAGCAGCACTCGACAGCAAGAGACCCAGTACTTC. Residues: CASSTRQQETQYF. The chain links TRBV5-1 to TRBJ2-5, with D possibly TRBD1 on 5 matching bases. Germline values: CDR1 SGHRS, CDR2 YFSETQ. The CDR3 totals 13 residues. Between the trimmed V and J ends, which lost 4 bases and 2 bases, there was a span of 9 bases.

The chain links TRBV19 to TRBJ1-2, with D perhaps TRBD1 (6 bases). The germline V gene has CDR1 LNHDA and CDR2 SQIVND (reference sequence). This CDR3 spans 15 amino acids. Trimming cost V 0 bases and J 4 bases, with 12 bases left between them. The CDR3 DNA is TGTGCCAGTAGTATAGACCGAGGACAGCTCTATGGCTACACCTTC. Its translation: CASSIDRGQLYGYTF.

This clone was found once. CDR3 coding DNA: TGCAGTGGCGAGGTGGGTTACACGCAGTATTTT. Its translation is CSGEVGYTQYF. J is TRBJ2-3 and V is TRBV20-1; no clear D gene. CDR1 DFQATT and CDR2 SNEGSKA come from the germline V gene (reference sequence). The V and J ends lost 7 bases and 9 bases respectively, with 14 bases between them. The CDR3 covers 11 residues.

The table lists this clone with a count of one. V and J are TRBV6-5 and TRBJ2-6; TRBD2 matches at 7 bases. With 4 bases clipped from V and 1 base from J, the junction kept 4 bases outside the gene matches. The CDR3 extends over 16 amino acids. The germline CDR1 and CDR2 sequences are MNHEY and SVGAGI. The DNA for the CDR3 is TGTGCCAGCAGTTCTGGGAGGGCATCTGGGGCCAACGTCCTGACTTTC. Encoded protein: CASSSGRASGANVLTF.

In regard to this clone: One junction end does not reproduce the germline sequence, and a read error may be involved. The CDR3 DNA sequence: TGTGCTAGCAGCCCCCTCAGGGGAGGGGAGGAGACCCAGTACTTC. It specifies CASSPLRGGEETQYF. The chain combines TRBV7-7 with TRBJ2-5; D possibly corresponds to TRBD2 (7 bases). The CDR3 totals 15 residues. Germline CDR1 reads SSHAT; CDR2 reads FNYEAQ (reference sequence). The full variable domain, in which reference TRBV7-7 and TRBJ2-5 provide the parts outside the CDR3, is GAGVSQSPRYKVTKRGQDVTLRCDPISSHATLYWYQQALGQGPEFLTYFNYEAQPDKSGLPSDRFSAERPEGSISTLTIQRTEQRDSAMYRCASSPLRGGEETQYFGPGTRLLVL.

V is TRBV30 and J is TRBJ2-4, with D tentatively TRBD1 (6 bases). Trimming removed 6 bases at V and 0 bases at J, with 21 bases between. From germline, CDR1 is GTSNPN and CDR2 SVGIG (reference sequence). The CDR3 sequence is 17 residues long. The CDR3 is CACAYRGQILAKNIQYF. CDR3 nucleotides: TGTGCCTGCGCGTATCGAGGACAGATTCTAGCCAAAAACATTCAGTACTTC.

Here the CDR3 reads CASSLVAGTGYTF. CDR3 nucleotides: TGTGCCAGCAGTTTAGTAGCGGGGACTGGCTACACCTTC. The chain combines TRBV27 with TRBJ1-2, with D perhaps TRBD1 (5 bases). The CDR3 totals 13 residues. The V end lost 2 bases, the J end lost 7 bases, and 11 bases lay between the germline ends. Germline CDR1 MNHEY, CDR2 SMNVEV (reference sequence).

The chain recombines TRBV11-2 with TRBJ2-1; TRBD1 is a possible D gene (7 bases). The germline V gene encodes CDR1 SGHAT and CDR2 FQNNGV. The CDR3 runs 15 residues. The V end lost 2 bases, the J end lost 2 bases, and 10 bases lay between the germline ends. The CDR3 nucleotides are TGTGCCAGCAGCTTACCAGGGGGGACCTACAATGAGCAGTTCTTC. It encodes CASSLPGGTYNEQFF.

Ten or more counts support this clone. This chain's CDR3 is CAISGADSNQPQHF. The CDR3, as DNA: TGTGCCATCAGTGGGGCAGATAGCAATCAGCCCCAGCATTTT. The chain uses TRBV10-3 and TRBJ1-5; D ambiguous. The ends were cut back, 4 bases at V and 0 bases at J, with 7 bases in the middle. This CDR3 is built from 14 residues. Looked up from germline, CDR1 is ENHRY and CDR2 is SYGVKD.

The J gene is TRBJ2-3, the V gene TRBV5-1; TRBD1 matches at 8 bases. The CDR3 has 15 residues. Per germline, CDR1 SGHRS and CDR2 YFSETQ. V shed 4 bases, J shed 2 bases, and the junction held 6 bases outside the gene matches. The CDR3: CASSLGQVTTDTQYF. CDR3 DNA sequence: TGCGCCAGCAGCCTGGGACAGGTCACCACAGATACGCAGTATTTT.

The chain has TRBV2 and TRBJ1-1; maybe TRBD1 (5 bases). V lost 7 bases and J lost 0, with 12 bases in between. The CDR3 runs 14 residues. In germline, CDR1 is SNHLY, CDR2 FYNNEI. CDR3 residues: CASIRLTVNTEAFF. The CDR3 bases are TGTGCCAGCATCCGATTGACAGTGAACACTGAAGCTTTCTTT.

V gene TRBV18 combines with J gene TRBJ2-2; TRBD1 matches at 10 bases. Germline V gene lookup returns CDR1 KGHSH and CDR2 LQKENI. V trimming: 1 base; J trimming: 6 bases; junction bases outside the gene matches: 8. The CDR3 extends over 17 amino acids. Written as DNA, the CDR3 is TGTGCCAGCTCACCACGACAGGGGGCAGGAGGTGCCGGGGAGCTGTTTTTT. This encodes CASSPRQGAGGAGELFF.

This clone was seen a handful of times. The V and J genes are TRBV20-1 and TRBJ2-4, with D unresolved. Germline-derived CDR1 and CDR2 are DFQATT and SNEGSKA (reference sequence). V was cut by 3 bases and J by 4 bases, with 4 bases left in between. The CDR3 loop spans 11 amino acids. The CDR3 protein is CSASPKNIQYF. CDR3 nucleotide sequence: TGCAGTGCTAGCCCGAAAAACATTCAGTACTTC.

This chain connects TRBV7-6 to TRBJ2-2; D is unresolved. V lost 4 bases to trimming and J lost 9 bases, with 6 bases between them. Germline V lookup: CDR1 SGHVS, CDR2 FNYEAQ. This CDR3 spans 11 amino acids. The CDR3 sequence is CASSSRRELFF. As DNA, the CDR3 is TGTGCCAGCAGCTCGAGAAGGGAGCTGTTTTTT. Using reference TRBV7-6 and TRBJ2-2 for the parts outside the CDR3, the full variable domain is GAGVSQSPRYKVTKRGQDVALRCDPISGHVSLYWYRQALGQGPEFLTYFNYEAQQDKSGLPNDRFSAERPEGSISTLTIQRTEQRDSAMYRCASSSRRELFFGEGSRLTVL.

The rearrangement joins TRBV9 to TRBJ2-3, with 10 bases matching TRBD2. The CDR3 loop spans 15 amino acids. V dropped 0 bases and J dropped 7; count of bases not matched to a gene: 5. Looked up from germline, CDR1 is SGDLS and CDR2 is YYNGEE. This CDR3 reads CASSVGSGGAYTQYF. CDR3 in DNA: TGTGCCAGCAGCGTAGGGAGCGGGGGGGCATATACGCAGTATTTT.

The chain uses TRBV6-6 and TRBJ2-7; 8 nucleotides match TRBD1. The germline V gene encodes CDR1 MNHNY and CDR2 SVGAGI (reference sequence). J gave up 5 bases and V 5 bases, and 8 bases lay outside the gene matches. The CDR3 extends over 14 amino acids. CDR3 sequence reads: CASSHQGAQDEQYF. In DNA form, the CDR3 reads TGTGCCAGCAGTCATCAGGGGGCCCAGGACGAGCAGTACTTC.

The chain couples TRBV7-8 to TRBJ2-1, with 8 bases fitting TRBD1. J gave up 10 bases and V 4 bases, and 6 bases lay outside the gene matches. This CDR3 is 13 amino acids long. Germline CDR1 SGHVS, CDR2 FQNEAQ. The CDR3 loop is CASSSNRGYEQFF. The CDR3 DNA reads TGTGCCAGCAGCTCGAACAGGGGGTACGAGCAGTTCTTC.

The J gene is TRBJ1-2, the V gene TRBV30; D may be TRBD1 (6 bases). CDR1 is GTSNPN, CDR2 SVGIG, per germline (reference sequence). Trimming pared 3 bases from V and 5 bases from J, leaving 19 bases between. The length of the CDR3 is 15 residues. Here the CDR3 DNA reads TGTGCCTGGAGGGGGGAGGGGGTGAGGGATTATGGCTACACCTTC. Translation: CAWRGEGVRDYGYTF.

The genes are TRBV21-1 and TRBJ1-2; the table's D call of TRBD1 was not tested on the DNA. TRBV21-1 is a pseudogene segment. The CDR3 is made up of 17 amino acids. CDR3 in amino acids: CASSEGDGSRANYGYTF. The CDR3 coding sequence is TGTGCCAGCAGCGAGGGGGACGGATCAAGAGCTAACTATGGCTACACCTTC.

This clone showed up just a few times. V is TRBV19 and J is TRBJ1-4; TRBD1 is a possible D gene (6 bases). The V gene's germline CDR1 is LNHDA and CDR2 SQIVND (reference sequence). This CDR3 contains 16 residues. V lost 7 bases to trimming and J lost 8 bases, with 23 bases between them. The CDR3 DNA reads TGTGCCAGTACGGGGGGGCGCAACCGGAGGGAGGAAAAACTGTTTTTT. Encoded protein: CASTGGRNRREEKLFF.

V and J are TRBV7-9 and TRBJ2-1, with 11 bases that match TRBD2. CDR1 and CDR2 (germline): SEHNR, FQNEAQ (reference sequence). This CDR3 is built from 15 residues. The trim removed 5 bases at V and 5 bases at J, leaving 5 bases unmatched. The CDR3 DNA reads as TGTGCCAGCAGCATTAGCGGGGGGGCCGACAATGAGCAGTTCTTC. Residues: CASSISGGADNEQFF.

This clone has more than one count but fewer than ten. This sequence joins TRBV5-4 and TRBJ1-3; D unclear. Germline V gene data show CDR1 as SGHNT and CDR2 as YYREEE (reference sequence). The length of the CDR3 is 13 residues. V was cut by 3 bases and J by 0 bases, with 4 bases left in between. The CDR3 DNA reads TGTGCCAGCAGCTCAGACTCTGGAAACACCATATATTTT. Translation gives CASSSDSGNTIYF.

J is TRBJ1-1 and V is TRBV4-3; D gene unclear. This CDR3 spans 15 amino acids. The V gene's germline CDR1 is LGHNA and CDR2 YSLEER. V shed 3 bases and J shed 7 bases, with 18 bases lying between them. The CDR3 nucleotides read TGCGCCAGCAGCCAGCTTGGAGGCGGTAGAGGTGAAGCTTTCTTT. Protein product: CASSQLGGGRGEAFF.

The rearrangement joins TRBV18 to TRBJ2-1; TRBD2 is a possible D gene (6 bases). V lost 6 bases and J lost 3, with 15 bases in between. This CDR3 has 15 residues. Germline V gene data show CDR1 as KGHSH and CDR2 as LQKENI. The CDR3 is CASSRGGGDYNEQFF. The DNA of the CDR3 is TGTGCCAGCTCTCGGGGAGGAGGGGACTACAATGAGCAGTTCTTC.

The genes are TRBV9 and TRBJ2-1; 8 bases map to TRBD1. Germline V gene data show CDR1 as SGDLS and CDR2 as YYNGEE. CDR3 length equals 12 residues. With 4 bases clipped from V and 10 bases from J, the junction kept 4 bases outside the gene matches. The CDR3 region has the DNA TGTGCCAGCAGCTTTCGGACAGGGGAGCAGTTCTTC. It encodes CASSFRTGEQFF.